This T cell receptor (beta chain) originates from a study of blood T cells in healthy people across ages. Trimming shortened V by 6 bases and J by 3 bases, and 14 bases separated the two germline ends. Germline lookup yields CDR1 SQVTM and CDR2 ANQGSEA. This CDR3 is 13 amino acids long. Then a second PCR, running about 6 to 11 cycles, was carried out with a sample-barcoded 5' primer and a J-beta primer mix. Each CDR3 protein gets one entry after TCRdb re-called the 5' RACE reads with MiXCR. There are 1.5 million to 2 million distinct CDR3 sequences in the sample; 49% occur only once, and over 2% lies in the top ten.

V gene TRBV29-1 combines with J gene TRBJ2-5; D uncertain. Specimen: blood. The clonotype was recovered from a woman aged 40 to 50 in good health. The DNA for the CDR3 is TGCAGCGTCAGAGGAAAGTTTGAAGAGACCCAGTACTTC. Encoded protein: CSVRGKFEETQYF.